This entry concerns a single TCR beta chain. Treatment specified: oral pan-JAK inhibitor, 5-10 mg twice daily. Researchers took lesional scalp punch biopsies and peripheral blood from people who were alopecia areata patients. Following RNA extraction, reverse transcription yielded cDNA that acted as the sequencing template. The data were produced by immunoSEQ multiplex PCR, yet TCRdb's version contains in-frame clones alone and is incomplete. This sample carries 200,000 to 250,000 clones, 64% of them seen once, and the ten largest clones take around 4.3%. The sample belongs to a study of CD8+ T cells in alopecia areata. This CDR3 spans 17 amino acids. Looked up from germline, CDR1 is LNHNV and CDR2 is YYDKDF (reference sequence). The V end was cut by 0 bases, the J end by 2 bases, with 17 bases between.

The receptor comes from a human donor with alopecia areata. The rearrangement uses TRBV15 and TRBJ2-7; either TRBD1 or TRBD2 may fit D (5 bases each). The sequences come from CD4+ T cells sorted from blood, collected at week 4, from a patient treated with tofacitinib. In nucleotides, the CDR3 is TGTGCCACCAGCAGAGATTTTAGGGGAACGGGAACCTACGAGCAGTACTTC. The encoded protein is CATSRDFRGTGTYEQYF.